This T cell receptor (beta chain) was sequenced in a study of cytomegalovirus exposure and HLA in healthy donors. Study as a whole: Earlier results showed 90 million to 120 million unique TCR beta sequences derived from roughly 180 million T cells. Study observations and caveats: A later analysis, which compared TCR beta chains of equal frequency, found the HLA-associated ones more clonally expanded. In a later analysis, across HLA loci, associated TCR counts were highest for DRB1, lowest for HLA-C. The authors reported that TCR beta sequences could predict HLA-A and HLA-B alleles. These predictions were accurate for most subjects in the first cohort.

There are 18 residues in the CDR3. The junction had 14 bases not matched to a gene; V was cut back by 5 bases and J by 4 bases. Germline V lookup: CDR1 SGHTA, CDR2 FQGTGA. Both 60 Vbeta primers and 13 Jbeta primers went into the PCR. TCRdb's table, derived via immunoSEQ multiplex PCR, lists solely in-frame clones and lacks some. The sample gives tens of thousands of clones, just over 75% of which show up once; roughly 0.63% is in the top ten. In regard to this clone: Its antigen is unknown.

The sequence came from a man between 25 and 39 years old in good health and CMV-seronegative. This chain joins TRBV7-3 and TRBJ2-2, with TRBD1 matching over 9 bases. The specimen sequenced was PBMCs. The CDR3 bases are TGTGCCAGCAGCCCTCACTGGAACAGGGGGCGATCCACCGGGGAGCTGTTTTTT. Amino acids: CASSPHWNRGRSTGELFF.